These 14 T cell receptor beta chains came from one sample sequenced in a study of shared T cell receptors in the human thymus. Here immunoSEQ multiplex PCR was the method, and the copy in TCRdb shows in-frame clones only, minus some. Here the sample spans more than 300,000 clones, around 95% being singletons. Sequenced: thymocytes. These receptors came from a human donor.

This chain joins TRBV5-4 and TRBJ2-4, with no clear D. Trimming removed 0 bases from V and 4 bases from J, with 8 bases in between. The CDR3 has 14 residues. Looked up from germline, CDR1 is SGHNT and CDR2 is YYREEE (reference sequence). The CDR3 sequence is CASSLDNKKNIQYF. In DNA, the CDR3 is TGTGCCAGCAGCTTGGACAACAAGAAAAACATTCAGTACTTC.

This clone was seen only once. The chain joins TRBV7-7 to TRBJ2-3; TRBD2 matches 8 bases. Trimming cost V 5 bases and J 1 base; bases outside gene matches: 2. Germline CDR1 reads SSHAT; CDR2 reads FNYEAQ (reference sequence). The CDR3 is 14 amino acids. This CDR3 reads CASSKTSGTDTQYF. DNA for the CDR3: TGTGCCAGCAGCAAGACTAGCGGCACAGATACGCAGTATTTT.

The chain links TRBV5-6 to TRBJ2-3; D perhaps matches TRBD1 (5 bases). Germline lookup yields CDR1 SGHDT and CDR2 YYEEEE. This CDR3 has 13 residues. V lost 4 bases and J 4 bases, leaving 10 bases between the germline ends. DNA for the CDR3: TGTGCCAGCAGCCCTAGGGGCCCAGATACGCAGTATTTT. As protein: CASSPRGPDTQYF. Full variable domain (missing parts from reference TRBV5-6 and TRBJ2-3): DAGVTQSPTHLIKTRGQQVTLRCSPKSGHDTVSWYQQALGQGPQFIFQYYEEEERQRGNFPDRFSGHQFPNYSSELNVNALLLGDSALYLCASSPRGPDTQYFGPGTRLTVL.

V is TRBV7-9 and J is TRBJ1-2; D possibly corresponds to TRBD1 (5 bases). This CDR3 is 15 amino acids long. The V gene's germline CDR1 is SEHNR and CDR2 FQNEAQ (reference sequence). V dropped 5 bases and J dropped 6 bases, with 19 bases sitting between them. CDR3: CASSGTGRLADGYTF. The DNA for the CDR3 is TGTGCCAGCAGCGGGACGGGTCGGCTGGCGGATGGCTACACCTTC.

V is TRBV28 and J is TRBJ2-1; tentative D call: TRBD2 (6 bases). The length of the CDR3 is 12 residues. Germline CDR1 is MDHEN and CDR2 is SYDVKM. Trimming stripped 6 bases from V and 10 bases from J, with 13 bases between. The CDR3 coding sequence is TGTGCCAGCAGCGATCGACTAGGGGAGCAGTTCTTC. Its translation is CASSDRLGEQFF.

This clone was seen a single time. The chain is built from TRBV19 and TRBJ2-7, with 10 bases that match TRBD1. Germline V gene lookup returns CDR1 LNHDA and CDR2 SQIVND (reference sequence). There are 15 residues in the CDR3. Unmatched junction bases numbered 8, after V lost 5 bases and J lost 4 bases. The CDR3: CASSLPGQGKYEQYF. The CDR3 DNA reads TGTGCCAGTAGTCTCCCGGGACAGGGGAAGTACGAGCAGTACTTC.

This clone occurred a few times. This chain joins TRBV28 and TRBJ1-4; a weak D match, TRBD1 (5 bases). This CDR3 has 14 amino acids. Germline CDR1 and CDR2: MDHEN and SYDVKM. V lost 4 bases to trimming and J lost 0 bases, with 6 bases between them. The CDR3 here is CASSSRATNEKLFF. CDR3 nucleotide sequence: TGTGCCAGCAGTTCCAGGGCAACTAATGAAAAACTGTTTTTT.

This clone was recorded only once. Its ends do not fully match the called genes, so a read error is possible. The chain is built from TRBV7-2 and TRBJ1-3; no clear D. The CDR3 contains 16 residues. Germline CDR1 and CDR2: SGHTA and FQGNSA. The CDR3 nucleotides are TGTGCCAGCAACTTAGTTTCGAGGGTGTCTGGAAACACCATATATTTT. Its translation is CASNLVSRVSGNTIYF.

This rearrangement joins TRBV9 to TRBJ2-1; TRBD2 is a possible D gene (5 bases). CDR1 and CDR2 from the germline V gene are SGDLS and YYNGEE. The V and J ends lost 4 bases and 9 bases respectively, with 8 bases between them. CDR3 size: 11 residues. This CDR3 reads CASSPRVEQFF. DNA for the CDR3: TGTGCCAGCAGCCCGCGGGTTGAGCAGTTCTTC.

This rearrangement joins TRBV5-6 to TRBJ1-1; TRBD1 is a possible D gene (5 bases). Trimming shortened V by 1 base and J by 1 base, and 14 bases separated the two germline ends. Germline V gene data show CDR1 as SGHDT and CDR2 as YYEEEE. The CDR3 runs 16 residues. CDR3 bases: TGTGCCAGCAGCTTGTGGGGACCCCGCCCGAACACTGAAGCTTTCTTT. Translation gives CASSLWGPRPNTEAFF.

The rearrangement links TRBV13 to TRBJ2-7; 11 bases are a match to TRBD1. This CDR3 region has 16 residues. V shed 5 bases, J shed 4 bases, and the junction held 10 bases outside the gene matches. CDR1 is PRHDT and CDR2 is FYEKMQ in the germline V gene (reference sequence). This CDR3 reads CASSRTGGARGYEQYF. The CDR3 DNA reads TGTGCCAGCAGCCGGACAGGGGGCGCTCGGGGATACGAGCAGTACTTC. Complete variable domain (other parts from reference TRBV13 and TRBJ2-7): AAGVIQSPRHLIKEKRETATLKCYPIPRHDTVYWYQQGPGQDPQFLISFYEKMQSDKGSIPDRFSAQQFSDYHSELNMSSLELGDSALYFCASSRTGGARGYEQYFGPGTRLTVT.

This chain uses TRBV7-9 with TRBJ2-4, with 10 nucleotides matching TRBD1. With 2 bases clipped from V and 0 bases from J, the junction kept 7 bases outside the gene matches. The germline gives CDR1 SEHNR, CDR2 FQNEAQ (reference sequence). The CDR3 extends over 18 amino acids. DNA of the CDR3: TGTGCCAGCAGCTTAAAGGAGGGACAGGGGATAGCCAAAAACATTCAGTACTTC. It translates to CASSLKEGQGIAKNIQYF.

This sequence joins TRBV9 and TRBJ2-1, with D unresolved. Trimming pared 4 bases from V and 7 bases from J, leaving 21 bases between. Germline CDR1 reads SGDLS; CDR2 reads YYNGEE. This CDR3 contains 16 residues. The DNA of the CDR3 is TGTGCCAGCAGCCCCAACGGAAACCCGCTCGGGAATGAGCAGTTCTTC. It yields the protein CASSPNGNPLGNEQFF.

The rearrangement links TRBV18 to TRBJ2-1; D is perhaps TRBD2 (6 bases). Germline loops: CDR1 KGHSH, CDR2 LQKENI. This CDR3 is built from 15 residues. V was trimmed by 6 bases and J by 10 bases, leaving 22 bases between them. The CDR3 loop reads CASSPKGGMAGEQFF. The CDR3 nucleotides read TGTGCCAGCTCGCCAAAAGGAGGGATGGCGGGCGAGCAGTTCTTC.